This TCR beta chain derives from a study of T cell responses to AZD1222 COVID-19 vaccine. The J segment lost 4 bases and the V segment lost 0 bases, leaving 4 bases of the junction unmatched. From germline, CDR1 is SGHTA and CDR2 FQGNSA. This CDR3 comprises 17 residues. Study-wide results and caveats: Baseline testing showed seropositivity in only six or seven AZD1222 recipients. Recipients of two AZD1222 doses showed rising Spike-specific TCR breadth and depth.

Samples with a second dose at about 4 or about 12 weeks were pooled together. Profiling relied on immunoSEQ multiplex PCR, and the TCRdb table lists in-frame clones only, not all of them. The repertoire consists of 150,000 to 180,000 clones, with 85% to 95% occurring once and the leading ten covering 1.5%. As for this clone: Its antigen remains unknown.

J is TRBJ2-3 and V is TRBV7-2; 13 nucleotides line up with TRBD2. The specimen comprised peripheral blood, sampled 28 days after the second AZD1222 dose. This receptor was identified in an adult who received the AZD1222 COVID-19 vaccine. DNA of the CDR3: TGTGCCAGCAGCTTAGCCCGGACTAGCGGGAGTTCAGATACGCAGTATTTT. The encoded protein is CASSLARTSGSSDTQYF.